Listed here is a single T cell receptor beta chain. What it recognizes is unknown. This specimen comes from a study of cytomegalovirus exposure and HLA in healthy donors. Deletions cut 5 bases from V and 8 bases from J, with 18 bases between. The CDR3 totals 14 residues. The germline V gene has CDR1 SGHTA and CDR2 FQGNSA. Only in-frame clones appear in the TCRdb table, and some are missing; sequencing was by immunoSEQ multiplex PCR. The sample lists more than 250,000 clones; 80% to 95% were seen once. Study-wide results and limits: The tendency of first-cohort TCR clusters to co-occur in the roughly 110 validation repertoires emerged from a later analysis. As was reported, the classifier diagnosed cytomegalovirus status with high specificity and sensitivity. The study put 160 or so TCR beta chains on its list as cytomegalovirus-associated. The CMV antigen specificity of a few CMV-associated chains was confirmed through in vitro analysis.

The sample taken for sequencing was PBMCs. The V call is TRBV7-2, the J call TRBJ1-2; D is uncertain. The receptor comes from a woman aged 30 to 39 in good health and CMV-seronegative. Written as DNA, the CDR3 is TGTGCCAGCAGCCCCCATGAGGGTTGGGAAGGCTACACCTTC. Translated: CASSPHEGWEGYTF.